The subject of this entry is one TCR beta chain. As yet, its antigen is unknown. The V gene's germline CDR1 is LNHDA and CDR2 SQIVND (reference sequence). V was cut by 2 bases and J by 0 bases, with 8 bases left in between. The CDR3 runs 15 residues. The sample originates from a study of T cell repertoires in cytomegalovirus infection. Study at large: Through public TCR beta signatures, both CMV infection and matching HLA type were indicated. Overall study findings and caveats: Cumulated frequencies of public TCR beta families served to identify carriers of CMV plus the relevant HLA. The response measured ex vivo was dominated by TCR beta clonotypes (HLA-C-restricted and CMV-specific).

From the reads, TCRdb called clonotypes with MiXCR, one entry per CDR3 protein. The data contain approximately 730,000 distinct CDR3 sequences, roughly 33% of them singletons. The gene calls are TRBV19 and TRBJ2-1; unclear D gene. Sequencing was performed on cultured PBMCs, taken from culture after CMV antigen stimulation. The TCR was taken from a human donor in good health (CMV status not recorded). Some clones in this sample may be carry-over from other donors' samples. The CDR3 nucleotides are TGTGCCAGTAGTATATGGGCGGACTCCTACAATGAGCAGTTCTTC. It yields the protein CASSIWADSYNEQFF.